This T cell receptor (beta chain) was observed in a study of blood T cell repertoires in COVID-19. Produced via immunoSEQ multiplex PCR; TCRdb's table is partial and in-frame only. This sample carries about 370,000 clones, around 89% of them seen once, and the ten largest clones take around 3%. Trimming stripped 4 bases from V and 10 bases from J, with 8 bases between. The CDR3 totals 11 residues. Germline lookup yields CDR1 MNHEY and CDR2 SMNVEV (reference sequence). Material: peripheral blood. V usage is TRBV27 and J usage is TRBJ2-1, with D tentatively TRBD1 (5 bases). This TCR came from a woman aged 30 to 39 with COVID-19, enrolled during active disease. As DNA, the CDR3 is TGTGCCAGCAGTTCTGGACACGAGCAGTTCTTC. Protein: CASSSGHEQFF.